The 28 T cell receptor beta chains below were found in one sample sequenced in a study of T cell repertoires in cytomegalovirus infection. TCRdb re-called the reads with MiXCR, one entry per CDR3 protein. In the table there are about a million distinct CDR3 sequences, roughly 31% of which are singletons. Antigens of these TCRs are unknown. The sequencing used cultured CD8+ T cells from PBMCs, collected from culture after CMV antigen stimulation. The receptors were gathered from a human donor in good health (CMV status not recorded). Some clones in this sample may be carry-over from other donors' samples.

The V call is TRBV7-6, the J call TRBJ2-6; 8 bases are a match to TRBD1. The germline V gene encodes CDR1 SGHVS and CDR2 FNYEAQ. The CDR3 loop spans 19 amino acids. The V gene end was trimmed by 2 bases and the J gene end by 0 bases; junction bases not matched to a gene: 9. The CDR3 loop reads CASSLSGTGSSSGANVLTF. Here the CDR3 DNA reads TGTGCCAGCAGCTTAAGTGGGACAGGTTCTTCCTCTGGGGCCAACGTCCTGACTTTC.

This chain joins TRBV12-3 or TRBV12-4 and TRBJ1-2, with D unclear. V shed 3 bases and J shed 3 bases, with 11 bases lying between them. This CDR3 is built from 14 residues. The CDR3 nucleotides are TGTGCCAGCAGTTTGACGGAAATGCACTATGGCTACACCTTC. Its translation: CASSLTEMHYGYTF.

This clonotype showed up just a few times. The V call is TRBV5-1, the J call TRBJ1-1; 7 bases map to TRBD1. CDR1 and CDR2 (germline): SGHRS, YFSETQ. J gave up 4 bases and V 4 bases, and 7 bases lay outside the gene matches. The CDR3 totals 14 residues. CDR3 amino acids: CASSAAGGATEAFF. CDR3 nucleotides: TGCGCCAGCAGCGCTGCAGGGGGAGCCACTGAAGCTTTCTTT.

This chain links TRBV5-4 with TRBJ2-5; 11 bases map to TRBD2. Germline-derived CDR1 and CDR2 are SGHNT and YYREEE (reference sequence). Unmatched junction bases numbered 8, after V lost 6 bases and J lost 4 bases. The CDR3 is 15 residues long. CDR3 protein: CASTYSGGAGETQYF. In nucleotides, the CDR3 is TGTGCCAGCACCTATAGCGGGGGGGCAGGAGAGACCCAGTACTTC.

This clonotype has at least ten counts. The CDR3 loop reads CASSLGRGRKIEQFF. The CDR3 bases are TGTGCCAGCAGCTTAGGAAGGGGCAGGAAAATCGAGCAGTTCTTC. This chain connects TRBV7-6 to TRBJ2-1; D may be TRBD1 (5 bases). Germline V gene lookup returns CDR1 SGHVS and CDR2 FNYEAQ. The V and J ends lost 1 base and 10 bases respectively, with 17 bases between them. The CDR3 runs 15 residues.

This rearrangement joins TRBV7-4 to TRBJ2-5; D is possibly TRBD1 (5 bases). V lost 5 bases to trimming and J lost 2 bases, with 18 bases between them. This CDR3 has 16 residues. In germline, CDR1 is SGHVT, CDR2 SQSDAQ. The CDR3 DNA follows: TGTGCCAGCAGCCCCCCCCGGACATCCCCACAAGAGACCCAGTACTTC. This codes for CASSPPRTSPQETQYF. The entire variable domain, with the rest obtained from reference TRBV7-4 and TRBJ2-5, is as follows: GAGVSQSPRYKVAKRGRDVALRCDSISGHVTLYWYRQTLGQGSEVLTYSQSDAQRDKSGRPSGRFSAERPERSVSTLKIQRTEQGDSAVYLCASSPPRTSPQETQYFGPGTRLLVL.

This clonotype was counted a few times. CDR3 nucleotide sequence: TGTGCCAGCAGCGTCTTATCCGGGACCAAGACGTACGAGCAGTACTTC. Its protein product is CASSVLSGTKTYEQYF. The rearrangement links TRBV5-6 to TRBJ2-7; D is perhaps TRBD1 or TRBD2 (5 bases each). CDR1 and CDR2 from the germline V gene are SGHDT and YYEEEE. The CDR3 is 16 amino acids. Trimming took off 4 bases at V and 4 bases at J, with 21 bases between the two ends. Filled out from reference TRBV5-6 and TRBJ2-7, the complete variable domain reads DAGVTQSPTHLIKTRGQQVTLRCSPKSGHDTVSWYQQALGQGPQFIFQYYEEEERQRGNFPDRFSGHQFPNYSSELNVNALLLGDSALYLCASSVLSGTKTYEQYFGPGTRLTVT.

The rearrangement joins TRBV12-3 or TRBV12-4 to TRBJ2-1, with 14 bases identical to TRBD2. The CDR3 loop spans 18 amino acids. The junction had 7 bases not matched to a gene; V was cut back by 3 bases and J by 3 bases. The CDR3 spells CASSLTSGGAINYNEQFF. CDR3 in DNA: TGTGCCAGCAGTTTGACTAGCGGGGGGGCGATTAACTACAATGAGCAGTTCTTC.

Note on this clonotype: This could be a read error, since a much larger clone is one nucleotide away. The CDR3 coding sequence is TGTGCCGGCAGCTTGAACCTCGACATGCGCACTGAAGCTTTCTTT. Its translation is CAGSLNLDMRTEAFF. V is TRBV7-2 and J is TRBJ1-1; D gene unclear. This CDR3 spans 15 amino acids. Germline V lookup: CDR1 SGHTA, CDR2 FQGNSA.

The chain uses TRBV7-9 and TRBJ2-3; 9 bases match TRBD1. The CDR3 is made up of 17 amino acids. Trimming at V came to 5 bases and at J to 2 bases, leaving 11 bases not matched to a gene. The germline CDR1 and CDR2 sequences are SEHNR and FQNEAQ (reference sequence). The CDR3 DNA follows: TGTGCCAGCAGCCCCCGTACCGGGACAGGGACCACAGATACGCAGTATTTT. Translation gives CASSPRTGTGTTDTQYF. Filled out from reference TRBV7-9 and TRBJ2-3, the complete variable domain reads DTGVSQNPRHKITKRGQNVTFRCDPISEHNRLYWYRQTLGQGPEFLTYFQNEAQLEKSRLLSDRFSAERPKGSFSTLEIQRTEQGDSAMYLCASSPRTGTGTTDTQYFGPGTRLTVL.

V usage is TRBV7-6 and J usage is TRBJ2-7, with 10 nucleotides matching TRBD1. Germline loops: CDR1 SGHVS, CDR2 FNYEAQ. The CDR3 is made up of 16 amino acids. V was pared by 5 bases and J by 2 bases, with 9 bases of the junction left unmatched. The CDR3 bases are TGTGCCAGCAGCCCCGGGACAGGGGTTTTCGCCTACGAGCAGTACGTC. Translating gives CASSPGTGVFAYEQYV.

The chain links TRBV7-9 to TRBJ1-1; the D is unclear. Germline CDR1 SEHNR, CDR2 FQNEAQ (reference sequence). This CDR3 has 12 amino acids. Trimming cost V 8 bases and J 0 bases, with 7 bases left between them. This CDR3 reads CASPVLNTEAFF. CDR3 bases: TGTGCCAGCCCGGTATTGAACACTGAAGCTTTCTTT.

This clonotype turned up a few times. J is TRBJ1-5 and V is TRBV6-1; D unclear. V was pared by 2 bases and J by 6 bases, with 17 bases between. CDR3 length equals 16 residues. From germline, CDR1 is MNHNS and CDR2 SASEGT. The CDR3 DNA sequence: TGTGCCAGCAGTGAATGGACCATGACACGGGGTCAGCCCCAGCATTTT. Translation: CASSEWTMTRGQPQHF.

A word on this clonotype: This may stem from a read error, because a much larger clone lies one nucleotide away. The chain employs TRBV10-3 and TRBJ2-7; perhaps TRBD1 as D (5 bases). The V end lost 7 bases, the J end lost 0 bases, and 13 bases lay between the germline ends. Germline V gene data show CDR1 as ENHRY and CDR2 as SYGVKD. The CDR3 has 14 amino acids. CDR3 sequence (DNA): TGTGCCATCACTACAGGCCAGGGCTCCTACGAGCAGTACTTC. Translating gives CAITTGQGSYEQYF.

This chain uses TRBV7-8 with TRBJ1-6; no clear D. The CDR3 sequence is 16 residues long. Trimming shortened V by 1 base and J by 14 bases, and 21 bases separated the two germline ends. Germline-derived CDR1 and CDR2 are SGHVS and FQNEAQ. Written as DNA, the CDR3 is TGTGCCAGCAGCTTAGAACCCGGACTGGCCCCCGGCTCCCTCCACTTT. Its protein is CASSLEPGLAPGSLHF.

V and J are TRBV2 and TRBJ2-7, with D perhaps TRBD1 (6 bases). Per germline, CDR1 SNHLY and CDR2 FYNNEI. Trimming left V 3 bases short and J 0 bases short, with 9 bases between. This CDR3 is built from 14 residues. The CDR3 spells CASSEAGDSYEQYV. DNA of the CDR3: TGTGCCAGCAGTGAGGCAGGGGACTCCTACGAGCAGTACGTC.

The sample holds a few counts of this clonotype. The V gene is TRBV4-1, the J gene TRBJ2-3; 7 bases map to TRBD1. The CDR3 spans 17 residues. Looked up from germline, CDR1 is MGHRA and CDR2 is YSYEKL. Trimming at V came to 1 base and at J to 2 bases, leaving 9 bases not matched to a gene. DNA of the CDR3: TGCGCCAGCAGCCAAGTCGAGACAGGGTTTGACACAGATACGCAGTATTTT. It specifies CASSQVETGFDTDTQYF.

The CDR3 DNA reads as TGTGCCAGCAGCCTCCTTAGCCGGGAGACAGGCCTCTCCTACAATGAGCAGTTCTTC. Translated, it gives CASSLLSRETGLSYNEQFF. The chain joins TRBV7-8 to TRBJ2-1; D is possibly TRBD1 or TRBD2 (6 bases each). This CDR3 comprises 19 residues. Germline-derived CDR1 and CDR2 are SGHVS and FQNEAQ. Trimming left V 5 bases short and J 0 bases short, with 23 bases between.

The rearrangement uses TRBV20-1 and TRBJ2-1; 8 bases map to TRBD2. After removal of 1 base from V and 5 bases from J, the junction contained 1 base not matched to a gene. Germline loops: CDR1 DFQATT, CDR2 SNEGSKA (reference sequence). The CDR3 runs 13 residues. The CDR3 region has the DNA TGCAGTGCTAGAGGGCGGGGGGACAATGAGCAGTTCTTC. This sequence encodes CSARGRGDNEQFF.

The V and J genes are TRBV24-1 and TRBJ2-3; D tentatively reads TRBD1 or TRBD2 (5 bases each). Trimming shortened V by 3 bases and J by 4 bases, and 10 bases separated the two germline ends. The CDR3 loop spans 14 amino acids. Germline V gene data show CDR1 as KGHDR and CDR2 as SFDVKD. In nucleotides, the CDR3 is TGTGCCACCAGTGATGGGGGTCCCCCAGATACGCAGTATTTT. Translated, it gives CATSDGGPPDTQYF.

The chain employs TRBV27 and TRBJ2-5; 8 bases map to TRBD1. Germline CDR1 MNHEY, CDR2 SMNVEV (reference sequence). The CDR3 totals 15 residues. The ends lost 3 bases at V and 4 bases at J; junction bases unmatched: 7. Written as DNA, the CDR3 is TGTGCCAGCAGTTTTGGACAGGGTGGAGGAGAGACCCAGTACTTC. It is translated as CASSFGQGGGETQYF.

Only a few counts were recorded for this clonotype. The chain carries TRBV12-3 or TRBV12-4 and TRBJ1-3, with D hard to call. CDR3 length: 14 amino acids. Trimming shortened V by 4 bases and J by 0 bases, and 7 bases separated the two germline ends. The CDR3 here is CASSSRISGNTIYF. The CDR3 DNA reads as TGTGCCAGCAGTTCCAGAATCTCTGGAAACACCATATATTTT.

This clonotype has just a few counts. The chain recombines TRBV27 with TRBJ1-2; 7 bases are shared with TRBD1. V lost 2 bases, J lost 5 bases, and 14 bases stayed unmatched. Germline CDR1 and CDR2: MNHEY and SMNVEV (reference sequence). This CDR3 region has 17 residues. The CDR3 DNA reads as TGTGCCAGCAGTTTAGGATGGAGGGGGCTCGGGAAATATGGCTACACCTTC. This encodes CASSLGWRGLGKYGYTF.

This rearrangement joins TRBV12-3 or TRBV12-4 to TRBJ1-1; no definite D call. V gave up 3 bases and J gave up 9 bases, with 14 bases separating them. The CDR3 runs to 13 residues. The CDR3 here is CASSFTRRRKAFF. The CDR3 DNA follows: TGTGCCAGCAGTTTTACCCGACGTAGGAAAGCTTTCTTT.

This clonotype was seen a few times. The chain uses TRBV11-2 and TRBJ2-3; 7 nucleotides align to TRBD1. The CDR3 is 17 residues long. V was pared by 0 bases and J by 5 bases, with 11 bases of the junction left unmatched. Germline-derived CDR1 and CDR2 are SGHAT and FQNNGV. CDR3 sequence reads: CASSLESSGTDQDTQYF. DNA of the CDR3: TGTGCCAGCAGCTTAGAGTCTTCAGGGACAGATCAAGATACGCAGTATTTT.

The V gene is TRBV28, the J gene TRBJ1-4, with D unresolved. Trimming took 4 bases from V and 6 from J, leaving 15 bases between them. CDR1 is MDHEN and CDR2 is SYDVKM in the germline V gene. The CDR3 loop spans 15 amino acids. CDR3 protein: CASSSLGETDEKLFF. The CDR3 region has the DNA TGTGCCAGCAGTTCCCTCGGGGAAACAGATGAAAAACTGTTTTTT.

Details on this clonotype: Germline is not matched at one junction end, which may reflect a read error. The genes are TRBV4-1 and TRBJ2-1; D unresolved. The CDR3 runs 14 residues. From germline, CDR1 is MGHRA and CDR2 YSYEKL. The CDR3 nucleotides are TGTGCCAGCAGCCACCCAACCTCGAACAATGAGCAGTTCTTC. It specifies CASSHPTSNNEQFF.

This rearrangement joins TRBV6-1 to TRBJ2-1, with D possibly called TRBD1 or TRBD2 (6 bases each). V was trimmed by 10 bases and J by 7 bases, leaving 11 bases between them. Germline CDR1 is MNHNS and CDR2 is SASEGT. The CDR3 runs to 11 residues. In DNA form, the CDR3 reads TGTGCCATCGGAGGGGGGAATGAGCAGTTCTTC. Encoded protein: CAIGGGNEQFF.